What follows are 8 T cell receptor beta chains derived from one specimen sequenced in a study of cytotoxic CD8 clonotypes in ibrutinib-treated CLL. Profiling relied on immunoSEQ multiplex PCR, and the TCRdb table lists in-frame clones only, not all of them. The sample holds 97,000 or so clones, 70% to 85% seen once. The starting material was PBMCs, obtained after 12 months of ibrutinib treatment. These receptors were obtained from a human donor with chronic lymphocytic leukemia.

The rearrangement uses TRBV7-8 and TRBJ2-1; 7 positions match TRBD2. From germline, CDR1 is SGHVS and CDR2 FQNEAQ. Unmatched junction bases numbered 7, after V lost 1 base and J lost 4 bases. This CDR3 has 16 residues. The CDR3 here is CASSLVGGGNYNEQFF. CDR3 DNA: TGTGCCAGCAGCTTAGTGGGCGGGGGAAATTACAATGAGCAGTTCTTC.

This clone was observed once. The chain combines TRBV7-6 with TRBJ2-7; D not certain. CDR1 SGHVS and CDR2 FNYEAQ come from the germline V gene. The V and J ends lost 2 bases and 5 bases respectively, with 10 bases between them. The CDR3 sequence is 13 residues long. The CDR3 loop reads CASSLRPADEQYF. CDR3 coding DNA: TGTGCCAGCAGCTTAAGGCCTGCCGACGAGCAGTACTTC.

As DNA, the CDR3 is TGTGCCAGCAGCCCCCTGACTAGTATGACAGATACGCAGTATTTT. It translates to CASSPLTSMTDTQYF. The chain carries TRBV6-6 and TRBJ2-3; possibly TRBD2 for D (6 bases). V shed 6 bases and J shed 3 bases, with 16 bases lying between them. In germline, CDR1 is MNHNY, CDR2 SVGAGI (reference sequence). This CDR3 region has 15 residues.

The DNA for the CDR3 is TGCGCCAGCAGCCGGGGGTCCAACACTTACAATGAGCAGTTCTTC. It encodes CASSRGSNTYNEQFF. The J gene is TRBJ2-1, the V gene TRBV5-1, with D maybe TRBD2 (6 bases). CDR3 length: 15 residues. Germline V gene sequence: CDR1 SGHRS, CDR2 YFSETQ. Trimming cost V 4 bases and J 4 bases, with 15 bases left between them.

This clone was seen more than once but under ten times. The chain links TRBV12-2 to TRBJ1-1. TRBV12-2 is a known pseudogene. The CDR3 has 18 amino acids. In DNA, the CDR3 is TGTGCAAGTCGCTCATCCGGGCCAGCTCCCAATATGAACACTGAAGCTTTCTTT. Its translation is CASRSSGPAPNMNTEAFF.

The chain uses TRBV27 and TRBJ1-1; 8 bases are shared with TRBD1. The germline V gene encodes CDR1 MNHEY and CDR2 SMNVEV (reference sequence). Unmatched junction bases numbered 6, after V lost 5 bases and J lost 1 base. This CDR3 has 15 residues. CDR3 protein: CASSDSDRGNTEAFF. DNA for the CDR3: TGTGCCAGCAGTGATTCTGACAGGGGGAACACTGAAGCTTTCTTT.

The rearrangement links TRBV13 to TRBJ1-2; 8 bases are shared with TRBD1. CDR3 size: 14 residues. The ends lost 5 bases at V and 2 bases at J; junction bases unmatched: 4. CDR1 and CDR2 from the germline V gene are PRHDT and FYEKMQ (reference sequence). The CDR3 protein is CASSRRDRNYGYTF. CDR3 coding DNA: TGTGCCAGCAGCCGCCGGGACAGGAACTATGGCTACACCTTC.

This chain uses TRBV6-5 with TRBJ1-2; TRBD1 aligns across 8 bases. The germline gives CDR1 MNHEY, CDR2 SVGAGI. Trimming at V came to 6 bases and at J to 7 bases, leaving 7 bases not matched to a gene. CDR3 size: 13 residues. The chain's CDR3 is CASRNQGAGGYTF. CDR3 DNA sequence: TGTGCCAGCAGGAACCAGGGGGCAGGTGGCTACACCTTC.